The 30 T cell receptor beta chains given below trace back to one sample, sequenced in a study of molecular identifiers for immune sequencing clone quantification. TCRdb analysed the PCR reads with MiXCR anew, one entry per CDR3 protein. Of more than 60,000 distinct CDR3 sequences listed, over 15% are singletons. Source material: naive CD8+ T cells from blood, with Jurkat cell RNA spiked in. Subset reported: FACS-sorted CD8+CD4-CCR7+CD45RA+ naive T cells. Receptors were obtained from a human donor in good health. Some libraries in this study had Jurkat cell RNA spiked in.

This clonotype appeared many times. The J gene is TRBJ1-2, the V gene TRBV10-2; 7 bases map to TRBD1. V gave up 6 bases and J gave up 2 bases; unmatched junction bases: 0. Germline V gene lookup returns CDR1 WSHSY and CDR2 SAAADI. CDR3 length: 12 amino acids. CDR3 region: CASRTGNYGYTF. The CDR3 DNA follows: TGCGCCAGCAGGACAGGGAACTATGGCTACACCTTC.

This clonotype was observed many times. A much larger clone is a single base away; this may be a read error. The rearrangement uses TRBV7-8 and TRBJ2-3, with 9 bases matching TRBD1. The V gene's germline CDR1 is SGHVS and CDR2 FQNEAQ. The CDR3 extends over 16 amino acids. CDR3 region: CASSPAEGTGSDTQCF. The CDR3 nucleotides read TGTGCCAGCAGCCCCGCTGAAGGGACAGGGTCAGATACGCAGTGTTTT.

This clonotype was seen many times. The chain combines TRBV6-6 with TRBJ2-2, with TRBD2 as a possible D gene (6 bases). CDR1 and CDR2 (germline): MNHNY, SVGAGI (reference sequence). V lost 6 bases, J lost 7 bases, and 21 bases lay in between. The CDR3 loop spans 16 amino acids. This chain's CDR3 is CASSTVSAGKLGELFF. CDR3 nucleotide sequence: TGTGCCAGCAGCACAGTATCGGCGGGGAAGCTCGGGGAGCTGTTTTTT.

Many counts were recorded for this clonotype. The chain joins TRBV6-2 or TRBV6-3 to TRBJ1-1; 10 positions agree with TRBD1. Trimming cost V 4 bases and J 1 base; bases outside gene matches: 6. Germline V gene lookup returns CDR1 MNHEY and CDR2 SVGEGT. This CDR3 has 16 amino acids. Written as DNA, the CDR3 is TGTGCCAGCAGTTCCGACCGGGACAGGGGGAACACTGAAGCTTTCTTT. It yields the protein CASSSDRDRGNTEAFF.

The chain uses TRBV29-1 and TRBJ2-5, with TRBD1 as a possible D gene (6 bases). The germline V and J ends were trimmed by 2 bases and 5 bases, with 21 bases remaining between them. The CDR3 is 16 residues long. Germline lookup yields CDR1 SQVTM and CDR2 ANQGSEA. The chain's CDR3 is CSVEPTDSPWRETQYF. The CDR3 nucleotides read TGCAGCGTTGAACCTACGGACAGCCCCTGGAGGGAGACCCAGTACTTC.

Points on this clonotype: Because the CDR3 is missing its conserved closing phenylalanine or tryptophan, this is likely a read error. The chain employs TRBV20-1 and TRBJ1-1, with 9 positions matching TRBD1. Germline CDR1 DFQATT, CDR2 SNEGSKA (reference sequence). This CDR3 spans 13 amino acids. Trimming took 5 bases from V and 4 from J; bases not matched to a gene: 5. CDR3 sequence: CSARDRDFTEAFL. The CDR3 DNA reads as TGCAGTGCTCGGGACAGGGACTTCACTGAAGCTTTCCTT.

This clonotype showed up many times. This sequence joins TRBV20-1 and TRBJ2-3, with 9 bases that match TRBD2. Germline loops: CDR1 DFQATT, CDR2 SNEGSKA (reference sequence). The length of the CDR3 is 15 residues. V was pared by 5 bases and J by 3 bases, with 9 bases of the junction left unmatched. CDR3 in DNA: TGCAGTGCTGAACCGGCGGGACTAGCAACAGATACGCAGTATTTT. This gives the protein CSAEPAGLATDTQYF.

This clonotype was observed many times. V is TRBV6-6 and J is TRBJ2-2; 12 nucleotides align to TRBD2. The V segment lost 5 bases and the J segment 1 base; nucleotides outside the gene matches: 14. Germline CDR1 and CDR2: MNHNY and SVGAGI (reference sequence). CDR3 size: 20 residues. For the CDR3, the DNA is TGTGCCAGCAGTGCCCGGATAGGACTAGCGGGAAGGAGGAACACCGGGGAGCTGTTTTTT. Translating gives CASSARIGLAGRRNTGELFF.

This clonotype was recorded at least ten times. One end of the junction does not line up with germline, which may come from a read error. This chain joins TRBV5-1 and TRBJ1-1; D ambiguous. CDR1 SGHRS and CDR2 YFSETQ come from the germline V gene. CDR3 length: 13 amino acids. CDR3 sequence: CASSLGPNTEAFF. CDR3 DNA: TGTGCCAGCAGCTTAGGTCCCAACACTGAAGCTTTCTTT.

Many counts were recorded for this clonotype. The gene calls are TRBV6-5 and TRBJ2-7; weak D call: TRBD2 (5 bases). In germline, CDR1 is MNHEY, CDR2 SVGAGI. Trimming took off 0 bases at V and 3 bases at J, with 15 bases between the two ends. This CDR3 is built from 16 residues. Written as DNA, the CDR3 is TGTGCCAGCAGTTACTCTAGGGAGACCGACTTCTACGAGCAGTACTTC. Amino acid sequence: CASSYSRETDFYEQYF.

There are many counts of this clonotype. CDR3 amino acids: CSVEGTAQTSYEQYF. The CDR3 DNA reads TGCAGCGTTGAAGGGACAGCCCAGACGTCCTACGAGCAGTACTTC. V usage is TRBV29-1 and J usage is TRBJ2-7; a possible D gene is TRBD1 (6 bases). The CDR3 runs to 15 residues. V was shortened by 1 base and J by 1 base, with 14 bases between the two germline ends. The germline CDR1 and CDR2 sequences are SQVTM and ANQGSEA.

There are many counts of this clonotype. This CDR3 is CASSFKVLGQHQETQYF. CDR3 bases: TGCGCCAGCAGCTTTAAGGTTCTGGGACAGCATCAAGAGACCCAGTACTTC. V is TRBV5-1 and J is TRBJ2-5, with 7 bases matching TRBD1. This CDR3 region has 17 residues. Trimming cost V 2 bases and J 2 bases; bases outside gene matches: 12. Germline V gives CDR1 SGHRS, CDR2 YFSETQ.

This clonotype has ten or more counts. The rearrangement joins TRBV7-6 to TRBJ2-7; D possibly corresponds to TRBD1 (6 bases). This CDR3 spans 14 amino acids. V gave up 1 base and J gave up 2 bases, with 9 bases separating them. Germline V gives CDR1 SGHVS, CDR2 FNYEAQ. The CDR3 region has the DNA TGTGCCAGCAGCTTAGGGGCAGGGGCCTACGAGCAGTACTTC. Amino acids: CASSLGAGAYEQYF.

This clonotype was detected many times. The rearrangement joins TRBV2 to TRBJ2-4; D gene unclear. This CDR3 is 14 amino acids long. CDR1 is SNHLY, CDR2 FYNNEI, per germline. The germline V and J ends were trimmed by 2 bases and 0 bases, with 5 bases remaining between them. CDR3 sequence (DNA): TGTGCCAGCAGTGAAAAGGTAGCCAAAAACATTCAGTACTTC. Translation: CASSEKVAKNIQYF.

At least ten counts were recorded for this clonotype. CDR3: CASSLGQPAFF. The CDR3 region has the DNA TGTGCCAGCAGTTTGGGACAACCAGCTTTCTTT. The chain carries TRBV28 and TRBJ1-1; a possible D gene is TRBD1 (6 bases). Trimming shortened V by 3 bases and J by 10 bases, and 9 bases separated the two germline ends. This CDR3 is built from 11 residues. Germline-derived CDR1 and CDR2 are MDHEN and SYDVKM. The full variable domain, in which reference TRBV28 and TRBJ1-1 provide the parts outside the CDR3, is DVKVTQSSRYLVKRTGEKVFLECVQDMDHENMFWYRQDPGLGLRLIYFSYDVKMKEKGDIPEGYSVSREKKERFSLILESASTNQTSMYLCASSLGQPAFFGQGTRLTVV.

This clonotype was seen repeatedly, ten times or more. The genes are TRBV6-1 and TRBJ2-1; no firm D call. The CDR3 loop spans 16 amino acids. Germline V CDR1 and CDR2: MNHNS, SASEGT. The V end was cut by 6 bases, the J end by 4 bases, with 19 bases between. CDR3 loop: CASSQEGSLGYNEQFF. In nucleotides, the CDR3 is TGTGCCAGCAGCCAAGAAGGGTCTTTGGGGTACAATGAGCAGTTCTTC.

In its sample, this clonotype was seen many times. The chain is built from TRBV24-1 and TRBJ2-3, with D possibly matching TRBD2 (6 bases). Trimming took off 3 bases at V and 5 bases at J, with 20 bases between the two ends. Per germline, CDR1 KGHDR and CDR2 SFDVKD. The CDR3 loop spans 17 amino acids. CDR3 sequence: CATSDTGTSASGDTQYF. CDR3 bases: TGTGCCACCAGTGATACTGGGACTTCTGCTTCCGGAGATACGCAGTATTTT.

This clonotype appeared many times. The chain couples TRBV28 to TRBJ1-3; D uncertain. The ends were cut back, 8 bases at V and 3 bases at J, with 17 bases in the middle. Germline V gene data show CDR1 as MDHEN and CDR2 as SYDVKM. The length of the CDR3 is 15 residues. In nucleotides, the CDR3 is TGTGCCAGCGATTCGCGAGGAGGGTATGGAAACACCATATATTTT. Amino acid sequence: CASDSRGGYGNTIYF.

In its sample, this clonotype was seen many times. This chain joins TRBV27 and TRBJ1-3; 7 bases align to TRBD1. The V and J ends lost 5 bases and 0 bases, in that order; junction bases with no gene match: 4. Germline-derived CDR1 and CDR2 are MNHEY and SMNVEV (reference sequence). This CDR3 has 15 residues. CDR3 sequence: CASSLQGNSGNTIYF. CDR3 DNA sequence: TGTGCCAGCAGTCTACAGGGGAACTCTGGAAACACCATATATTTT.

This clonotype has a count of ten or more. The chain has TRBV23-1 and TRBJ1-2; a possible D gene is TRBD1 (5 bases). Being an ORF, TRBV23-1 has a function that is uncertain. The CDR3 is 16 amino acids. Trimming shortened V by 1 base and J by 7 bases, and 19 bases separated the two germline ends. CDR3 sequence reads: CASSQLSGGEPCGYTF. Written as DNA, the CDR3 is TGCGCCAGCAGTCAATTGTCTGGAGGGGAACCCTGTGGCTACACCTTC.

This clonotype was seen many times. The chain combines TRBV19 with TRBJ2-7; no clear D gene. The V and J ends lost 5 bases and 0 bases respectively, with 20 bases between them. Germline loops: CDR1 LNHDA, CDR2 SQIVND (reference sequence). This CDR3 is built from 17 residues. The DNA of the CDR3 is TGTGCCAGTAGTCCCCAGGAGTTGGCTGAACCCTCCTACGAGCAGTACTTC. It specifies CASSPQELAEPSYEQYF.

This clonotype was seen only a few times. J is TRBJ1-2 and V is TRBV9, with a tentative D call TRBD1 (6 bases). The CDR3 sequence is 14 residues long. Per the germline V gene, CDR1 is SGDLS and CDR2 is YYNGEE. V lost 0 bases, J lost 7 bases, and 13 bases lay in between. The DNA of the CDR3 is TGTGCCAGCAGCGTAGGGAGGGGGATCGCTGGCTACACCTTC. This translates into CASSVGRGIAGYTF.

A few counts support this clonotype. The V gene is TRBV11-2, the J gene TRBJ2-7; D is uncertain. Germline V CDR1 and CDR2: SGHAT, FQNNGV. This CDR3 is 14 amino acids long. The V end was cut by 1 base, the J end by 2 bases, with 9 bases between. The CDR3, as DNA: TGTGCCAGCAGCTTAGGCGCGATCCCCTACGAGCAGTACTTC. Its protein product is CASSLGAIPYEQYF.

This clonotype was seen many times. The chain joins TRBV24-1 to TRBJ2-2; D is perhaps TRBD2 (5 bases). The germline V gene encodes CDR1 KGHDR and CDR2 SFDVKD. The V gene lost 1 base and the J gene lost 4 bases, with 9 bases spanning the gap. There are 15 residues in the CDR3. CDR3 bases: TGTGCCACCAGTGATTTTACTAGTATCACCGGGGAGCTGTTTTTT. This codes for CATSDFTSITGELFF.

This clonotype has a count of ten or more. The chain links TRBV7-9 to TRBJ2-7; the match to TRBD2 covers 11 bases. Germline V lookup: CDR1 SEHNR, CDR2 FQNEAQ (reference sequence). The CDR3 consists of 16 residues. V lost 1 base, J lost 4 bases, and 6 bases stayed unmatched. CDR3 sequence: CASSLVAGGILYEQYF. The CDR3 nucleotides are TGTGCCAGCAGCTTAGTAGCGGGAGGGATACTATACGAGCAGTACTTC.

This clonotype was recorded many times. The chain has TRBV7-9 and TRBJ1-2, with D perhaps matching TRBD1 (6 bases). The ends were cut back, 5 bases at V and 3 bases at J, with 22 bases in the middle. The CDR3 runs 17 residues. CDR1 and CDR2 from the germline V gene are SEHNR and FQNEAQ (reference sequence). The CDR3 DNA is TGTGCCAGCAGCGACCCAACGACAGGAATCACCGACTATGGCTACACCTTC. Translation: CASSDPTTGITDYGYTF.

On this clonotype itself: This may arise from a read error, as a much more abundant clone is one base away. V gene TRBV20-1 combines with J gene TRBJ2-3; D is unclear. Germline values: CDR1 DFQATT, CDR2 SNEGSKA (reference sequence). The CDR3 spans 10 residues. V was cut by 1 base and J by 10 bases, with 6 bases left in between. CDR3: CSARVDAQYF. CDR3 in DNA: TGCAGTGCTAGAGTCGATGCGCAGTATTTT.

This clonotype was seen many times. The chain combines TRBV4-1 with TRBJ2-7; 8 bases are shared with TRBD1. Looked up from germline, CDR1 is MGHRA and CDR2 is YSYEKL. The CDR3 has 15 residues. The trim removed 4 bases at V and 3 bases at J, leaving 8 bases unmatched. In DNA form, the CDR3 reads TGCGCCAGCAGCCGTTTCTTGGGACAGGACTACGAGCAGTACTTC. The encoded protein is CASSRFLGQDYEQYF.

A remark on this clonotype: A much larger clone differs by one base, so this may be a read error. Here the CDR3 reads CASSPPRGGGYNEQLF. The DNA for the CDR3 is TGTGCCAGCAGCCCCCCGCGCGGAGGAGGGTACAATGAGCAGCTCTTC. The rearrangement links TRBV5-4 to TRBJ2-1, with D maybe TRBD2 (6 bases). Germline values: CDR1 SGHNT, CDR2 YYREEE (reference sequence). There are 16 residues in the CDR3.

As to this clonotype: This could be a read error, since a much larger clone is one nucleotide away. The chain combines TRBV28 with TRBJ1-1; D gene ambiguous. This CDR3 contains 15 residues. From germline, CDR1 is MDHEN and CDR2 SYDVKM. The CDR3 region has the DNA TGTGCCAGCAGCCCGACGGTGGTGGTGAACACTGAAGCTTCCTTT. It encodes CASSPTVVVNTEASF.